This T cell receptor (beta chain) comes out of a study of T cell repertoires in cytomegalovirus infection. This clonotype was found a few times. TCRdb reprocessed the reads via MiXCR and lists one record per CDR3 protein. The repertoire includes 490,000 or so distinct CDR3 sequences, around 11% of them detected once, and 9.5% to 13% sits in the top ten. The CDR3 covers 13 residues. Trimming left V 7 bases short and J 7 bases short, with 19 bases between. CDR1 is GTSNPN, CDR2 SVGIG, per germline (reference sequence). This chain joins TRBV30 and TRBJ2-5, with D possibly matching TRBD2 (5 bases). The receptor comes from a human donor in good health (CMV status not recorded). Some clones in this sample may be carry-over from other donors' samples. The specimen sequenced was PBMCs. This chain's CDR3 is CASAQAVHGTQYF. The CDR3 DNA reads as TGTGCCTCGGCCCAAGCGGTGCATGGGACCCAGTACTTC.